This record covers a single T cell receptor (beta chain). Per the germline V gene, CDR1 is WNHNN and CDR2 is SYGVQD (reference sequence). This CDR3 is 15 amino acids long. V was pared by 4 bases and J by 0 bases, with 2 bases of the junction left unmatched. All enrollees were roughly 18 to 90 years old and from 24 US areas. The data stem from a study of blood T cell repertoires in COVID-19. Study summary: T cells, B-cell-depleted T cells, or PBMCs supplied cDNA or gDNA.

Here immunoSEQ multiplex PCR was the method, and the copy in TCRdb shows in-frame clones only, minus some. The table has about 220,000 clones, 70% to 85% seen once. The source is a woman between 35 and 50 years old with acute COVID-19. The chain is built from TRBV10-1 and TRBJ2-1; 8 positions agree with TRBD1. Material for sequencing was PBMCs or T cells enriched from blood (not recorded which). CDR3 sequence (DNA): TGCGCCAGCAGTGGAGACAGGGGCTCCTACAATGAGCAGTTCTTC. It translates to CASSGDRGSYNEQFF.